Shown below are 6 T cell receptor beta chains from a single sample sequenced in a study of neoadjuvant anti-PD-1 for oral cavity cancer. The repertoire was sequenced with immunoSEQ multiplex PCR; TCRdb's copy has only in-frame clones and lacks some. In the table there are 55,000 to 75,000 clones, 65% to 80% of which are singletons. The input for sequencing was PBMCs, taken before nivolumab (anti-PD-1) treatment. The receptor set was obtained from a person between 40 and 80 years old with oral cavity squamous cell carcinoma.

The chain couples TRBV2 to TRBJ1-6; 9 nucleotides agree with TRBD1. The CDR3 is 15 residues long. J lost 5 bases, V lost 6 bases, and 5 bases had no gene match. The germline CDR1 and CDR2 sequences are SNHLY and FYNNEI. The CDR3 here is CASRPGQGNNSPLHF. In DNA form, the CDR3 reads TGTGCCAGCAGGCCCGGACAGGGGAATAATTCACCCCTCCACTTT.

The V call is TRBV5-4, the J call TRBJ1-1; 7 nucleotides align to TRBD1. V lost 4 bases and J lost 2; bases outside the gene matches: 8. From germline, CDR1 is SGHNT and CDR2 YYREEE (reference sequence). The CDR3 is 15 residues long. CDR3 loop: CASSPSTGANTEAFF. CDR3 nucleotides: TGTGCCAGCAGCCCATCTACAGGGGCCAACACTGAAGCTTTCTTT.

The chain combines TRBV6-1 with TRBJ1-5, with 9 bases aligning to TRBD1. J lost 13 bases, V lost 0 bases, and 19 bases had no gene match. The V gene's germline CDR1 is MNHNS and CDR2 SASEGT. The CDR3 contains 18 residues. The CDR3 DNA is TGTGCCAGCAGTGAAGCCCGCATCCTACAGGGGGCAATCACCCCACAGCATTTT. It codes for CASSEARILQGAITPQHF.

The V gene is TRBV27, the J gene TRBJ2-3; 9 bases line up with TRBD1. CDR3 length equals 15 residues. Germline CDR1 is MNHEY and CDR2 is SMNVEV (reference sequence). J was trimmed by 3 bases and V by 6 bases; bases with no gene match: 7. CDR3 region: CASRPRDRATDTQYF. CDR3 sequence (DNA): TGTGCCAGCAGACCCCGGGACAGGGCTACAGATACGCAGTATTTT.

The chain links TRBV19 to TRBJ2-1; TRBD2 matches 7 bases. The germline CDR1 and CDR2 sequences are LNHDA and SQIVND (reference sequence). After removal of 4 bases from V and 9 bases from J, the junction contained 6 bases not matched to a gene. The CDR3 has 13 amino acids. The CDR3 protein is CASSTPGRVEQFF. CDR3 bases: TGTGCCAGTAGTACCCCTGGGAGGGTTGAGCAGTTCTTC.

The J gene is TRBJ2-7, the V gene TRBV5-8; perhaps TRBD1 as D (5 bases). This CDR3 comprises 13 residues. The V gene lost 2 bases and the J gene lost 2 bases, with 8 bases spanning the gap. The germline gives CDR1 SGHTS, CDR2 YDEGEE. The CDR3 protein is CASSLSGTYEQYF. The CDR3 coding sequence is TGTGCCAGCAGCTTATCAGGGACCTACGAGCAGTACTTC.